The 4 T cell receptor beta chains below were found in one sample sequenced in a study of cytomegalovirus exposure and HLA in healthy donors. PCR involved 60 Vbeta and 13 Jbeta primers. Data came from immunoSEQ multiplex PCR; TCRdb stores just in-frame clones and leaves some out. Of around 150,000 clones listed, 70% to 80% were seen once; the top ten hold approximately 2%. Material: PBMCs. The receptors here all came from a man aged 25 to 40 in good health and CMV-seronegative.

This clone has just one count. The chain is built from TRBV5-1 and TRBJ2-1; no definite D call. The CDR3 extends over 14 amino acids. Germline loops: CDR1 SGHRS, CDR2 YFSETQ. Between the trimmed V and J ends, which lost 0 bases and 4 bases, there was a span of 8 bases. The CDR3 here is CASSLGADYNEQFF. The CDR3 coding sequence is TGCGCCAGCAGCTTGGGCGCGGATTACAATGAGCAGTTCTTC.

The chain combines TRBV11-2 with TRBJ2-7; 9 bases are shared with TRBD2. Germline V gene sequence: CDR1 SGHAT, CDR2 FQNNGV. There are 15 residues in the CDR3. V lost 6 bases and J lost 0; bases outside the gene matches: 6. CDR3 DNA: TGTGCCAGCAGTCGGACTAGCGCAACCTCCTACGAGCAGTACTTC. Translation gives CASSRTSATSYEQYF.

V and J are TRBV11-1 and TRBJ2-5; D possibly corresponds to TRBD2 (6 bases). V was shortened by 5 bases and J by 7 bases, with 11 bases between the two germline ends. The germline CDR1 and CDR2 sequences are SGHAT and FQDESV (reference sequence). CDR3 length: 12 amino acids. CDR3 protein: CASSKAGWTQYF. DNA for the CDR3: TGTGCCAGCAGCAAAGCGGGCTGGACCCAGTACTTC.

This clone was counted only a few times. The V gene is TRBV5-1, the J gene TRBJ2-1; 10 nucleotides line up with TRBD2. CDR3 length: 16 amino acids. The trim removed 0 bases at V and 9 bases at J, leaving 9 bases unmatched. Germline V gene sequence: CDR1 SGHRS, CDR2 YFSETQ. CDR3 nucleotides: TGCGCCAGCAGCTTGGGTCTAGCGGGAGTGATGGGTGAGCAGTTCTTC. This sequence encodes CASSLGLAGVMGEQFF.